The T cell receptor beta chain under discussion was sequenced for a study of blood T cell repertoires in COVID-19. Germline values: CDR1 SGHTA, CDR2 FQGTGA. The CDR3 spans 13 residues. V shed 5 bases and J 6 bases; nucleotides not matched to a gene: 4. Some clones are missing from TCRdb's copy, which holds only in-frame ones; the method was immunoSEQ multiplex PCR. The sample has roughly 150,000 clones, 80% to 90% seen once. Sequencing was done on a sample of peripheral blood. The clonotype comes from a man aged 18 to 30 with COVID-19, enrolled during active disease. This chain links TRBV7-3 with TRBJ1-2; 9 bases map to TRBD1. The DNA of the CDR3 is TGTGCCAGCAGCGTCACAGGGGGCCATGGCTACACCTTC. It translates to CASSVTGGHGYTF. The full variable domain, rest sourced from reference TRBV7-3 and TRBJ1-2, is GAGVSQTPSNKVTEKGKYVELRCDPISGHTALYWYRQSLGQGPEFLIYFQGTGAADDSGLPNDRFFAVRPEGSVSTLKIQRTERGDSAVYLCASSVTGGHGYTFGSGTRLTVV.